Presented here are 9 T cell receptor beta chains from one specimen sequenced in a study of read filtering for tumor transcriptome and immune sequencing. Molecular barcoded adaptors covering alpha/delta and beta/gamma chains were used on approximately 440 ng RNA. TCRdb recomputed calls from the reads with MiXCR, one row per CDR3 protein. The repertoire holds around 130,000 distinct CDR3 sequences, less than 15% seen once, with under 9% in the top ten. The sample comprised a population of CD138-negative cells sorted from bone marrow. Source of these receptors: a donor at least 40 years old with multiple myeloma.

This clonotype occurred a few times. This chain links TRBV5-1 with TRBJ2-2; TRBD2 is a possible D gene (6 bases). The V gene lost 4 bases and the J gene lost 7 bases, with 20 bases spanning the gap. This CDR3 contains 16 residues. Germline lookup yields CDR1 SGHRS and CDR2 YFSETQ. CDR3 amino acids: CASSPDKGGTGGELFF. The CDR3 DNA sequence: TGCGCCAGCAGCCCTGACAAGGGCGGGACGGGCGGGGAGCTGTTTTTT.

This clonotype has a count of ten or more. This chain connects TRBV11-3 to TRBJ2-1; 13 bases are a match to TRBD2. The junction had 4 bases not matched to a gene; V was cut back by 5 bases and J by 6 bases. CDR3 length: 15 residues. Germline V gene lookup returns CDR1 SGHNT and CDR2 YENEEA. As DNA, the CDR3 is TGTGCCAGCAGCCAACTAGCGGGAGGGGTCAATGAGCAGTTCTTC. Amino acid sequence: CASSQLAGGVNEQFF.

This sequence joins TRBV7-9 and TRBJ2-5; tentatively, D is TRBD1 (5 bases). Germline CDR1 reads SEHNR; CDR2 reads FQNEAQ (reference sequence). Trimming took off 4 bases at V and 4 bases at J, with 16 bases between the two ends. The CDR3 runs 15 residues. In DNA form, the CDR3 reads TGTGCCAGCAGCTCAATTACAGGTTCGGGAGAGACCCAGTACTTC. Amino acid sequence: CASSSITGSGETQYF.

The gene calls are TRBV5-1 and TRBJ1-2; possibly TRBD1 for D (5 bases). The CDR3 length is 14 residues. V lost 0 bases to trimming and J lost 2 bases, with 8 bases between them. Germline CDR1 and CDR2: SGHRS and YFSETQ. CDR3 nucleotide sequence: TGCGCCAGCAGCTTGGACAGGAGCAACTATGGCTACACCTTC. As protein: CASSLDRSNYGYTF.

A remark on this clonotype: This clone may be a read error of a much larger clone one base away. The rearrangement links TRBV6-2 or TRBV6-3 to TRBJ2-2; D is tentatively TRBD1 or TRBD2 (5 bases each). The CDR3 extends over 14 amino acids. The germline V gene has CDR1 MNHEY and CDR2 SVGEGT. The CDR3 here is CASSYSGVTGELLF. The CDR3 nucleotides are TGTGCCAGCAGTTACTCAGGGGTAACCGGGGAGCTGCTTTTT.

Comments on this clonotype: This may be a read error, as it is one base from a much larger clone. The rearrangement joins TRBV7-9 to TRBJ2-7; possible D gene TRBD2, 5 bases. The CDR3 totals 17 residues. CDR1 SEHNR and CDR2 FQNEAQ come from the germline V gene (reference sequence). Here the CDR3 DNA reads TGTGCCAGCAGCCCCCCCTTTACTGGCGGGTCCTCCTACGAGCAGCACTTC. This encodes CASSPPFTGGSSYEQHF.

The table lists this clonotype with many counts. The V gene is TRBV5-1, the J gene TRBJ1-4, with 9 nucleotides matching TRBD1. The CDR3 spans 15 residues. After removal of 4 bases from V and 4 bases from J, the junction contained 5 bases not matched to a gene. Per the germline V gene, CDR1 is SGHRS and CDR2 is YFSETQ. This chain's CDR3 is CASSLWTGDNEKLFF. CDR3 DNA: TGCGCCAGCAGCCTGTGGACAGGGGATAATGAAAAACTGTTTTTT.

The V and J genes are TRBV20-1 and TRBJ1-1; the D is unclear. The V end lost 6 bases, the J end lost 13 bases, and 18 bases lay between the germline ends. This CDR3 comprises 11 residues. The germline gives CDR1 DFQATT, CDR2 SNEGSKA (reference sequence). The CDR3: CSAVLNTVVFF. CDR3 DNA sequence: TGCAGTGCAGTTCTTAACACTGTAGTTTTCTTT.

This clonotype showed up many times. A much bigger clone sits one base away, suggesting this may be a read error. No conserved phenylalanine or tryptophan ends this CDR3, so it is likely a read error. The chain joins TRBV29-1 to TRBJ2-1; TRBD2 matches 7 bases. The germline V gene encodes CDR1 SQVTM and CDR2 ANQGSEA. This CDR3 contains 9 residues. The CDR3 coding sequence is TGCTCGGGGGGCAATGAGCAGTTCTCC. Translation gives CSGGNEQFS.